This entry lists 10 T cell receptor beta chains sequenced from one sample in a study of shared clonotypes between healthy human individuals. The assay was immunoSEQ multiplex PCR, and TCRdb's table has in-frame clones only and misses some. The sample holds around 1.4 million clones, about 98.5% seen once. Sequencing was done on a sample of naive CD4+ T cells sorted from blood. Subset reported: CD45RA+ positively selected. The receptors here all came from a man in his thirties or forties in good health.

V is TRBV5-1 and J is TRBJ2-5; D may correspond to TRBD1 or TRBD2 (6 bases each). The CDR3 consists of 15 residues. Germline V gene sequence: CDR1 SGHRS, CDR2 YFSETQ. V was pared by 6 bases and J by 2 bases, with 17 bases between. CDR3 residues: CASKISGGTQETQYF. The DNA for the CDR3 is TGCGCCAGCAAAATATCGGGCGGGACACAAGAGACCCAGTACTTC.

The chain combines TRBV19 with TRBJ2-5; 12 bases align to TRBD1. V gave up 5 bases and J gave up 7 bases; unmatched junction bases: 8. CDR3 length equals 15 residues. Germline lookup yields CDR1 LNHDA and CDR2 SQIVND (reference sequence). The CDR3 coding sequence is TGTGCCAGTAGTCCCGGGACAGGGGGCGGTGTGACCCAGTACTTC. Its translation is CASSPGTGGGVTQYF.

The gene calls are TRBV5-4 and TRBJ2-1, with a tentative D call TRBD1 (5 bases). Germline V gene lookup returns CDR1 SGHNT and CDR2 YYREEE (reference sequence). This CDR3 spans 13 amino acids. V was clipped by 0 bases and J by 5 bases, with 6 bases between them. CDR3 in amino acids: CASSLARDNEQFF. CDR3 nucleotides: TGTGCCAGCAGCTTGGCCAGGGACAATGAGCAGTTCTTC.

This clone was recorded only once. This chain links TRBV2 with TRBJ1-4, with TRBD1 identical over 11 bases. CDR1 and CDR2 from the germline V gene are SNHLY and FYNNEI. J gave up 12 bases and V 8 bases, and 11 bases lay outside the gene matches. The CDR3 extends over 14 amino acids. The CDR3 loop reads CASARGTGGMELFF. CDR3 DNA sequence: TGTGCCAGCGCCCGGGGGACAGGGGGGATGGAACTGTTTTTT.

The gene calls are TRBV6-4 and TRBJ2-1; 9 nucleotides align to TRBD2. V was clipped by 6 bases and J by 6 bases; unmatched bases: 6. The germline gives CDR1 MRHNA, CDR2 SNTAGT. This CDR3 comprises 14 residues. The CDR3 loop reads CASRLAGNANEQFF. The CDR3 DNA reads TGTGCCAGCAGACTAGCGGGTAATGCCAATGAGCAGTTCTTC.

The chain uses TRBV15 and TRBJ1-1, with 7 bases matching TRBD1. V lost 0 bases to trimming and J lost 9 bases; unmatched junction nucleotides: 13. The CDR3 runs to 16 residues. Germline CDR1 and CDR2: LNHNV and YYDKDF (reference sequence). CDR3 protein: CATSRETGTERAKAFF. In DNA, the CDR3 is TGTGCCACCAGCAGAGAGACCGGGACAGAAAGAGCTAAAGCTTTCTTT.

The chain employs TRBV5-1 and TRBJ2-5; 10 bases align to TRBD2. Germline lookup yields CDR1 SGHRS and CDR2 YFSETQ. The CDR3 runs to 17 residues. J was trimmed by 1 base and V by 0 bases; bases with no gene match: 6. The CDR3 protein is CASSLALASGGQETQYF. CDR3 coding DNA: TGCGCCAGCAGCTTGGCCTTGGCTAGCGGGGGCCAAGAGACCCAGTACTTC.

The J gene is TRBJ1-1, the V gene TRBV7-8; D gene uncertain. Trimming took 2 bases from V and 6 from J, leaving 13 bases between them. The CDR3 is 14 residues long. Germline V CDR1 and CDR2: SGHVS, FQNEAQ. The CDR3 DNA reads TGTGCCAGCAGCTTAATTCCCCACCGACCTGAAGCTTTCTTT. Its translation is CASSLIPHRPEAFF.

The V call is TRBV9, the J call TRBJ2-3; no firm D call. The CDR3 contains 15 residues. V dropped 0 bases and J dropped 5 bases, with 13 bases sitting between them. Germline V gene lookup returns CDR1 SGDLS and CDR2 YYNGEE. This CDR3 is CASSVVGPSVDTQYF. The DNA for the CDR3 is TGTGCCAGCAGCGTAGTAGGTCCCTCGGTAGATACGCAGTATTTT.

V usage is TRBV9 and J usage is TRBJ2-7; D unresolved. CDR1 SGDLS and CDR2 YYNGEE come from the germline V gene. The CDR3 spans 13 residues. The germline V and J ends were trimmed by 0 bases and 5 bases, with 9 bases remaining between them. This chain's CDR3 is CASSVGFADEQYF. The CDR3 DNA follows: TGTGCCAGCAGCGTAGGGTTCGCTGACGAGCAGTACTTC.